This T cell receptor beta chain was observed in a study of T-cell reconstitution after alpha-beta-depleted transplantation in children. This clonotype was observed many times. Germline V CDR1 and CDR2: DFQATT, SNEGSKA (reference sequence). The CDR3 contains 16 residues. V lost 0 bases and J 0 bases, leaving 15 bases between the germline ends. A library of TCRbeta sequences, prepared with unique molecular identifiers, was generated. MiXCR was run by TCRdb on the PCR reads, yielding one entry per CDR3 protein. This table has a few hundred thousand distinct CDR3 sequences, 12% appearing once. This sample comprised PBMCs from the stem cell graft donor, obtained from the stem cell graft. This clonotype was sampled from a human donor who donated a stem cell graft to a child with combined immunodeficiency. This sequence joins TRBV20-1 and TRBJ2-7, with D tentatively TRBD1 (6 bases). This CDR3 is CSARDTPGTSSYEQYF. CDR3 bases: TGCAGTGCTAGAGATACCCCCGGGACAAGCTCCTACGAGCAGTACTTC.